This is a list of T cell receptor beta chains from one sample in a study of control samples from healthy donors and cancer patients. Sequenced by immunoSEQ multiplex PCR; TCRdb stores in-frame clones only, minus some. The table has about 100,000 clones, almost 90% seen once. The sample consisted of blood. The source of these receptors is a man in his thirties or forties in good health. Each CDR3 is given with its conserved first and last residue. D genes are given only for firm matches. The size entry is marked missing in some rows and otherwise reads once, few, many or a size class.

abundance	len	d_gene	v_gene	j_gene	CDR3aa	CDR3nt
-	15	-	TRBV12-1	TRBJ2-7	CASSNPGGASYEQYF	TGTGCCAGCAGCAACCCGGGAGGAGCCTCCTACGAGCAGTACTTC
once	14	-	TRBV23-1	TRBJ1-1	CASSLREESTEAFF	TGCGCCAGCAGTCTTCGGGAGGAGAGCACTGAAGCTTTCTTT
once	14	TRBD2	TRBV5-1	TRBJ2-5	CASSLAGGLETQYF	TGCGCCAGCAGCTTGGCGGGAGGACTGGAGACCCAGTACTTC
-	16	TRBD2	TRBV28	TRBJ2-1	CASSGTSASSYNEQFF	TGTGCCAGCAGTGGTACTAGCGCCTCATCATACAATGAGCAGTTCTTC
-	14	-	TRBV27	TRBJ1-2	CASSLTGQGYGYTF	TGTGCCAGCAGTTTAACAGGGCAGGGCTATGGCTACACCTTC
few	17	TRBD1	TRBV4-2	TRBJ2-7	CASSQDSGAGGAYEQYF	TGTGCCAGCAGCCAAGATTCAGGGGCAGGGGGCGCCTACGAGCAGTACTTC
-	15	-	TRBV28	TRBJ2-1	CASSFSSPSYNEQFF	TGTGCCAGCAGTTTTTCCAGCCCCTCCTACAATGAGCAGTTCTTC
-	16	-	TRBV25-1	TRBJ2-2	CASSDDGRGNTGELFF	TGTGCCAGCAGTGATGACGGCAGGGGGAACACCGGGGAGCTGTTTTTT
-	14	-	TRBV30	TRBJ2-7	CAWSVMSLAGEQYF	TGTGCCTGGAGTGTAATGAGTCTTGCTGGCGAGCAGTACTTC
-	15	-	TRBV5-4	TRBJ1-4	CASSLGGGSNEKLFF	TGTGCCAGCAGCTTGGGAGGGGGTTCTAATGAAAAACTGTTTTTT
-	14	-	TRBV30	TRBJ1-4	CAWSVMATNEKLFF	TGTGCCTGGAGTGTTATGGCAACTAATGAAAAACTGTTTTTT
-	18	TRBD2	TRBV25-1	TRBJ2-4	CASSFGTSAPPVQNIQYF	TGTGCCAGCAGCTTCGGGACTAGCGCACCACCCGTACAAAACATTCAGTACTTC
-	15	-	TRBV7-2	TRBJ2-3	CASSPAWARTDTQYF	TGTGCCAGCAGCCCCGCCTGGGCACGCACAGATACGCAGTATTTT
-	14	-	TRBV24-1	TRBJ1-1	CATSPNGEGAEAFF	TGTGCCACCAGTCCTAACGGGGAAGGGGCTGAAGCTTTCTTT
-	13	-	TRBV27	TRBJ1-2	CASSYSINYGYTF	TGTGCCAGCAGTTACAGTATTAACTATGGCTACACCTTC
-	14	-	TRBV11-2	TRBJ1-4	CASSLLAQAEKLFF	TGTGCCAGCAGCTTATTAGCGCAGGCCGAAAAACTGTTTTTT
-	13	-	TRBV29-1	TRBJ2-3	CSVEDWGADTQYF	TGCAGCGTTGAAGACTGGGGGGCAGATACGCAGTATTTT
few	13	-	TRBV7-3	TRBJ1-5	CASSLNANQPQHF	TGTGCCAGCAGCTTAAACGCCAATCAGCCCCAGCATTTT
-	14	-	TRBV7-3	TRBJ1-1	CASSRKGGGTEAFF	TGTGCCAGCTCCCGTAAGGGTGGCGGTACTGAAGCTTTCTTT
-	14	-	TRBV19	TRBJ1-5	CAGTLGYSNQPQHF	TGTGCCGGTACCCTGGGTTATAGCAATCAGCCCCAGCATTTT
few	14	-	TRBV5-1	TRBJ2-7	CASSLVSGTYEQYF	TGCGCCAGCAGCTTGGTTTCCGGGACCTACGAGCAGTACTTC
-	14	-	TRBV20-1	TRBJ2-4	CSASPHGGKNIQYF	TGCAGTGCTAGTCCCCACGGAGGCAAAAACATTCAGTACTTC
-	13	-	TRBV13	TRBJ2-7	CASSLKTAYEQYF	TGTGCCAGCAGCTTAAAAACCGCCTACGAGCAGTACTTC
-	15	TRBD1	TRBV2	TRBJ2-5	CASSEGGTGKETQYF	TGTGCCAGCAGTGAAGGAGGGACAGGGAAAGAGACCCAGTACTTC
-	15	-	TRBV9	TRBJ2-3	CASSGGSHRSDTQYF	TGTGCCAGCAGCGGGGGGAGTCACAGGTCGGATACGCAGTATTTT
-	13	-	TRBV12-3/TRBV12-4	TRBJ2-2	CASSLAPPGELFF	TGTGCCAGCAGTTTAGCTCCGCCCGGGGAGCTGTTTTTT
-	17	-	TRBV10-2	TRBJ1-3	CASSGFSQLGSGNTIYF	TGCGCCAGCAGTGGGTTTTCTCAGCTTGGCTCTGGAAACACCATATATTTT
-	14	-	TRBV6-5	TRBJ1-5	CASYGGRPGQPQHF	TGTGCCAGCTATGGGGGGCGCCCGGGTCAGCCCCAGCATTTT
-	14	-	TRBV13	TRBJ2-2	CASSLGRNTGELFF	TGTGCCAGCAGCTTAGGCCGGAACACCGGGGAGCTGTTTTTT
-	14	-	TRBV19	TRBJ1-6	CASSRSAGNSPLHF	TGTGCCAGTAGTCGTTCGGCAGGGAATTCACCCCTCCACTTT